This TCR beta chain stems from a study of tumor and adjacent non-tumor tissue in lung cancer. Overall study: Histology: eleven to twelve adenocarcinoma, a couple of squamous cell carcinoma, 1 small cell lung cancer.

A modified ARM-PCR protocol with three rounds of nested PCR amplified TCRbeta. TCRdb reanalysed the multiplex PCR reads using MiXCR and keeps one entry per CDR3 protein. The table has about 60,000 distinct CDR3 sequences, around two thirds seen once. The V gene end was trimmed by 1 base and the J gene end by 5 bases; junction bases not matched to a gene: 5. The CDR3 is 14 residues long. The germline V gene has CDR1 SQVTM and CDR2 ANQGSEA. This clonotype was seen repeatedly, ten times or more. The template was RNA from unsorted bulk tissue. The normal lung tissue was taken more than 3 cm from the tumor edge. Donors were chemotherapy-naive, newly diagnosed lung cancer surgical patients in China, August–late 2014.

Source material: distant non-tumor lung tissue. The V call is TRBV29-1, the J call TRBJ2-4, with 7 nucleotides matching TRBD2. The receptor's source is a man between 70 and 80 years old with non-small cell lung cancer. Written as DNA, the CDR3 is TGCAGCGTTGAAGTAAGCGGGGCCCAAAACATTCAGTACTTC. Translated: CSVEVSGAQNIQYF.